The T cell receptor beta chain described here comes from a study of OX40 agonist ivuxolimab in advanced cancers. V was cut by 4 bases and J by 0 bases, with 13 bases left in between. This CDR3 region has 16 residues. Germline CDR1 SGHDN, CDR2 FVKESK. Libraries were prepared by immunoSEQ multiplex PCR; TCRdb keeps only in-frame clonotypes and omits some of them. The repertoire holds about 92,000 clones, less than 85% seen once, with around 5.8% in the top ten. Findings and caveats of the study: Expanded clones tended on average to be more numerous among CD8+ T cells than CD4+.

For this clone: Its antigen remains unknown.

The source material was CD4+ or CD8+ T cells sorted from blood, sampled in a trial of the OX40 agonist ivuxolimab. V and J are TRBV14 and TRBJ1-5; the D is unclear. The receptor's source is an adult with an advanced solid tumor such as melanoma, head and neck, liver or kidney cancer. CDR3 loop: CASSPHKTNSNQPQHF. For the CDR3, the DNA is TGTGCCAGCAGCCCCCACAAGACAAATAGCAATCAGCCCCAGCATTTT.